Below, 27 T cell receptor beta chains from the same sample are listed, as sequenced in a study of blood T cell repertoires in COVID-19 (dated by TCRdb to 2020 to 2021). The library was made by the immunoSEQ multiplex PCR assay. Not all clones reach the TCRdb copy of this immuneACCESS table, which keeps in-frame sequences only. Checked studies attribute under half of the gap to unresolved V genes and leave the rest unexplained. The sample contains around 280,000 clones, 90% of them found a single time. The ten largest account for 1.5% to 2% of the sample. Sequencing input: PBMCs or T cells enriched from blood (not recorded which). These receptors were obtained from a woman between 18 and 30 years old with acute COVID-19.

Comment on this clone: At one boundary the junction diverges from the germline segment, which might be a read error. This rearrangement joins TRBV28 to TRBJ1-2, with TRBD1 matching 9 bases. In germline, CDR1 is MDHEN, CDR2 SYDVKM. This CDR3 contains 15 residues. Here the CDR3 DNA reads TGTGCCAGCAGTGCAACCGACAGGGGGGTGTCTGAGTGGTCCTTC. Translated, it gives CASSATDRGVSEWSF.

The gene calls are TRBV25-1 and TRBJ1-2; D call uncertain. V lost 2 bases and J 2 bases, leaving 9 bases between the germline ends. Germline V gives CDR1 MGHDK, CDR2 SYGVNS. The CDR3 contains 14 residues. CDR3 nucleotides: TGTGCCAGCAGTGAAGCGTACAGAAACTATGGCTACACCTTC. This encodes CASSEAYRNYGYTF.

This clone appeared once. The chain employs TRBV24-1 and TRBJ2-7; 7 bases are shared with TRBD1. The CDR3 totals 15 residues. Germline lookup yields CDR1 KGHDR and CDR2 SFDVKD. Trimming cost V 3 bases and J 1 base; bases outside gene matches: 5. In DNA, the CDR3 is TGTGCCACCAGTGATCCCCGGGACAGATCCTACGAGCAGTACTTC. This codes for CATSDPRDRSYEQYF.

This sequence joins TRBV10-3 and TRBJ1-5; D unclear. The CDR3 length is 14 residues. V was cut by 4 bases and J by 4 bases, with 11 bases left in between. CDR1 is ENHRY and CDR2 is SYGVKD in the germline V gene. CDR3 sequence: CAISGGEENQPQHF. CDR3 nucleotide sequence: TGTGCCATCAGTGGCGGTGAGGAAAATCAGCCCCAGCATTTT.

This chain links TRBV15 with TRBJ1-5; perhaps TRBD1 as D (6 bases). The CDR3 runs to 15 residues. Trimming pared 0 bases from V and 5 bases from J, leaving 11 bases between. The germline gives CDR1 LNHNV, CDR2 YYDKDF (reference sequence). Here the CDR3 reads CATSRDRGKYQPQHF. In DNA, the CDR3 is TGTGCCACCAGCAGAGACAGGGGTAAGTATCAGCCCCAGCATTTT.

The chain has TRBV11-2 and TRBJ2-3, with TRBD2 identical over 12 bases. The trim removed 6 bases at V and 2 bases at J, leaving 6 bases unmatched. The length of the CDR3 is 16 residues. CDR1 and CDR2 from the germline V gene are SGHAT and FQNNGV. The CDR3 is CASSLGLAGYTDTQYF. In nucleotides, the CDR3 is TGTGCCAGCAGTCTTGGACTAGCGGGATACACAGATACGCAGTATTTT.

The chain links TRBV6-2 or TRBV6-3 to TRBJ2-5, with D hard to call. Trimming removed 2 bases at V and 4 bases at J, with 14 bases between. CDR3 length: 15 amino acids. The germline gives CDR1 MNHEY, CDR2 SVGEGT. The CDR3 DNA sequence: TGTGCCAGCAGTTACGGTGGGTCAGGTCGAGAGACCCAGTACTTC. Its protein is CASSYGGSGRETQYF.

The rearrangement links TRBV2 to TRBJ2-1, with 12 positions matching TRBD2. Germline CDR1 is SNHLY and CDR2 is FYNNEI. The CDR3 has 14 amino acids. The ends lost 6 bases at V and 7 bases at J; junction bases unmatched: 4. In nucleotides, the CDR3 is TGTGCCAGCAGGACTAGCGGGAGCACGAATGAGCAGTTCTTC. Translation: CASRTSGSTNEQFF.

V gene TRBV29-1 combines with J gene TRBJ2-1; 12 nucleotides agree with TRBD2. The junction had 7 bases not matched to a gene; V was cut back by 6 bases and J by 4 bases. This CDR3 is 15 amino acids long. Germline values: CDR1 SQVTM, CDR2 ANQGSEA. CDR3 coding DNA: TGCAGCGTCGATGGACTAGCGGGACCTTACAATGAGCAGTTCTTC. Translating it yields CSVDGLAGPYNEQFF.

V usage is TRBV5-1 and J usage is TRBJ2-7; 10 nucleotides line up with TRBD2. V lost 4 bases and J lost 4; bases outside the gene matches: 8. The CDR3 contains 15 residues. Germline values: CDR1 SGHRS, CDR2 YFSETQ. The CDR3 protein is CASSGRTSGAYEQYF. CDR3 in DNA: TGCGCCAGCAGCGGCCGGACTAGCGGAGCTTACGAGCAGTACTTC.

The V call is TRBV12-3 or TRBV12-4, the J call TRBJ2-4; 14 bases match TRBD2. The V and J ends lost 3 bases and 16 bases, in that order; junction bases with no gene match: 5. The CDR3 runs to 13 residues. The CDR3 nucleotides are TGTGCCAGCAGTTTGGGACTAGCGGGAGTTTGTTACTTC. Translated: CASSLGLAGVCYF.

V and J are TRBV29-1 and TRBJ1-3; no clear D gene. Trimming cost V 7 bases and J 0 bases, with 10 bases left between them. This CDR3 spans 13 amino acids. CDR1 and CDR2 (germline): SQVTM, ANQGSEA. CDR3 amino acids: CSAVRDSGNTIYF. CDR3 DNA sequence: TGCAGCGCCGTGAGGGACTCTGGAAACACCATATATTTT.

This chain connects TRBV10-3 to TRBJ1-1; tentatively, D is TRBD1 (5 bases). Trimming stripped 3 bases from V and 3 bases from J, with 14 bases between. The CDR3 totals 15 residues. Germline CDR1 is ENHRY and CDR2 is SYGVKD. For the CDR3, the DNA is TGTGCCATCAGTGAATTGGGGGGGACGGACACTGAAGCTTTCTTT. Protein sequence: CAISELGGTDTEAFF.

The rearrangement uses TRBV3-1 (or the pseudogene TRBV3-2) and TRBJ2-1; 8 nucleotides agree with TRBD2. Germline CDR1 LGHDT, CDR2 YNNKEL (reference sequence). This CDR3 region has 15 residues. After removal of 4 bases from V and 3 bases from J, the junction contained 5 bases not matched to a gene. For the CDR3, the DNA is TGTGCCAGCAGCCTCCGGACTAGCAGCTACAATGAGCAGTTCTTC. Encoded protein: CASSLRTSSYNEQFF.

The CDR3: CASSKAPGLAGPQYF. As DNA, the CDR3 is TGTGCCAGCAGCAAAGCTCCGGGACTAGCGGGACCCCAGTACTTC. The rearrangement uses TRBV21-1 and TRBJ2-5; whether TRBD2, the table's D call, matches the DNA was not checked. TRBV21-1 is classified as a pseudogene. The CDR3 extends over 15 amino acids.

This clone appeared a few times. The chain couples TRBV4-3 to TRBJ2-7, with 9 bases identical to TRBD2. The V gene's germline CDR1 is LGHNA and CDR2 YSLEER. V shed 1 base and J 5 bases; nucleotides not matched to a gene: 15. The CDR3 runs to 18 residues. CDR3 residues: CASSQGRREGYSGNEQYF. In DNA, the CDR3 is TGCGCCAGCAGCCAAGGACGGCGGGAGGGCTACTCCGGCAACGAGCAGTACTTC.

This chain uses TRBV19 with TRBJ2-2; 8 bases map to TRBD1. V was pared by 7 bases and J by 6 bases, with 4 bases of the junction left unmatched. The CDR3 runs 13 residues. The V gene's germline CDR1 is LNHDA and CDR2 SQIVND (reference sequence). CDR3 amino acids: CASKDRGAGELFF. The CDR3 DNA reads TGTGCCAGTAAAGACAGGGGCGCCGGGGAGCTGTTTTTT.

This clone was recorded once. The rearrangement joins TRBV29-1 to TRBJ1-5; D is possibly TRBD1 (5 bases). Trimming took off 7 bases at V and 4 bases at J, with 11 bases between the two ends. CDR3 length: 12 amino acids. Germline V lookup: CDR1 SQVTM, CDR2 ANQGSEA. CDR3: CSAGEGNQPQHF. As DNA, the CDR3 is TGCAGCGCGGGGGAGGGTAATCAGCCCCAGCATTTT.

The chain carries TRBV16 and TRBJ2-7; TRBD1 matches 7 bases. The V segment lost 1 base and the J segment 3 bases; nucleotides outside the gene matches: 12. The CDR3 length is 17 residues. Germline loops: CDR1 KGHSY, CDR2 FQNENV. The CDR3 DNA reads as TGTGCCAGCAGCCAATGGCCAGGGGGTAGTTTCGACTACGAGCAGTACTTC. It yields the protein CASSQWPGGSFDYEQYF.

This clone was counted a single time. The chain uses TRBV5-4 and TRBJ1-1, with D uncertain. V was shortened by 4 bases and J by 2 bases, with 9 bases between the two germline ends. CDR1 SGHNT and CDR2 YYREEE come from the germline V gene (reference sequence). This CDR3 region has 13 residues. The chain's CDR3 is CASSEVRNTEAFF. Written as DNA, the CDR3 is TGTGCCAGCAGCGAGGTTCGTAACACTGAAGCTTTCTTT.

V and J are TRBV4-1 and TRBJ1-1; D ambiguous. Trimming took 1 base from V and 0 from J, leaving 15 bases between them. CDR1 MGHRA and CDR2 YSYEKL come from the germline V gene. The CDR3 is made up of 17 amino acids. For the CDR3, the DNA is TGCGCCAGCAGCCAAGTCGGCCAGCGCTTCATGAACACTGAAGCTTTCTTT. It codes for CASSQVGQRFMNTEAFF.

The chain recombines TRBV11-2 with TRBJ2-7; 12 bases align to TRBD2. Germline CDR1 is SGHAT and CDR2 is FQNNGV. This CDR3 region has 15 residues. Trimming took 4 bases from V and 6 from J; bases not matched to a gene: 7. For the CDR3, the DNA is TGTGCCAGCAGCTCGACTAGCGGGAGCGGAGTCGAGCAGTACTTC. This codes for CASSSTSGSGVEQYF. Looking up the rest from reference TRBV11-2 and TRBJ2-7 gives the full variable domain: EAGVAQSPRYKIIEKRQSVAFWCNPISGHATLYWYQQILGQGPKLLIQFQNNGVVDDSQLPKDRFSAERLKGVDSTLKIQPAKLEDSAVYLCASSSTSGSGVEQYFGPGTRLTVT.

The chain uses TRBV27 and TRBJ1-2; D remains ambiguous. This CDR3 is 15 amino acids long. V lost 0 bases and J lost 8, with 16 bases in between. The germline V gene has CDR1 MNHEY and CDR2 SMNVEV (reference sequence). In nucleotides, the CDR3 is TGTGCCAGCAGTTTATCAAGCGTAGGAGGTGGAGGCTACACCTTC. This gives the protein CASSLSSVGGGGYTF.

This chain connects TRBV20-1 to TRBJ2-7; D is unclear. CDR1 is DFQATT, CDR2 SNEGSKA, per germline (reference sequence). The length of the CDR3 is 11 residues. Trimming left V 6 bases short and J 5 bases short, with 11 bases between. The CDR3: CSASPLNEQYF. The CDR3 DNA is TGCAGTGCCAGTCCCCTAAACGAGCAGTACTTC.

V gene TRBV12-3 or TRBV12-4 combines with J gene TRBJ1-2, with TRBD1 identical over 8 bases. The CDR3 contains 12 residues. The trim removed 6 bases at V and 6 bases at J, leaving 3 bases unmatched. The CDR3 DNA reads as TGTGCCAGCAGCCGGGGACAGGATGGCTACACCTTC. Encoded protein: CASSRGQDGYTF.

The V and J genes are TRBV13 and TRBJ2-1, with 10 bases lining up with TRBD2. The CDR3 is made up of 22 amino acids. With 1 base clipped from V and 4 bases from J, the junction kept 22 bases outside the gene matches. Germline-derived CDR1 and CDR2 are PRHDT and FYEKMQ (reference sequence). This CDR3 is CASSLVRFASGGSRLVYNEQFF. The CDR3, as DNA: TGTGCCAGCAGCTTAGTACGTTTTGCTAGCGGGGGATCACGCCTGGTTTACAATGAGCAGTTCTTC.

The chain recombines TRBV4-3 with TRBJ1-5; 7 bases map to TRBD1. This CDR3 has 13 amino acids. Losses at the gene ends were 2 bases for V and 5 bases for J; bases not matched to a gene: 0. The germline V gene has CDR1 LGHNA and CDR2 YSLEER. The CDR3 here is CASSQTGDQPQHF. Written as DNA, the CDR3 is TGCGCCAGCAGCCAAACAGGGGATCAGCCCCAGCATTTT.